Below, one T cell receptor (beta chain) is given with its context. The data originate from a study of control samples from healthy donors and cancer patients. Deletions cut 5 bases from V and 7 bases from J, with 12 bases between. Germline V CDR1 and CDR2: SGHTA, FQGNSA. The CDR3 extends over 14 amino acids. Using immunoSEQ multiplex PCR, the repertoire was profiled, and TCRdb retains in-frame clones only, with some absent. This sample yields 50,000 to 75,000 clones, of which around 90% are seen a single time; less than 7% belongs to the top ten. This clonotype was obtained from a man aged 60-69 years with colorectal cancer. Sequencing input: PBMCs. The chain employs TRBV7-2 and TRBJ1-6; a possible D gene is TRBD1 (5 bases). In DNA, the CDR3 is TGTGCCAGCAGCGTCGGGGGAGGAAATTCACCCCTCCACTTT. This sequence encodes CASSVGGGNSPLHF.